Presented here are 14 T cell receptor beta chains from one specimen sequenced in a study of blood T cell repertoires in COVID-19. Sequencing was performed with immunoSEQ multiplex PCR; in TCRdb, only in-frame clones are kept and a portion is missing. The sample yields about 98,000 clones, 70% to 90% seen once. The sequencing sample was made of peripheral blood. The source of these receptors is a man between 65 and 80 years old with acute or convalescent COVID-19.

The chain links TRBV27 to TRBJ2-1; 7 bases agree with TRBD1. V trimming: 8 bases; J trimming: 0 bases; junction bases outside the gene matches: 7. This CDR3 spans 15 amino acids. CDR1 MNHEY and CDR2 SMNVEV come from the germline V gene (reference sequence). The CDR3 nucleotides are TGTGCCAGCCCTACATCAGGGGGCTCCTACAATGAGCAGTTCTTC. Its protein product is CASPTSGGSYNEQFF.

V and J are TRBV5-4 and TRBJ2-1, with 8 bases matching TRBD2. V shed 4 bases, J shed 1 base, and the junction held 7 bases outside the gene matches. The germline V gene encodes CDR1 SGHNT and CDR2 YYREEE (reference sequence). The CDR3 spans 16 residues. In DNA form, the CDR3 reads TGTGCCAGCAGCCCTGAACTAGCGGCTTCCTACAATGAGCAGTTCTTC. As protein: CASSPELAASYNEQFF.

The CDR3 DNA reads TGTGCCAGCTCAGAGAATAGCAATCAGCCCCAGCATTTT. The encoded protein is CASSENSNQPQHF. The genes are TRBV18 and TRBJ1-5; D is undetermined. Trimming removed 5 bases at V and 0 bases at J, with 5 bases between. CDR3 length: 13 amino acids. Germline-derived CDR1 and CDR2 are KGHSH and LQKENI.

This sequence joins TRBV4-1 and TRBJ1-5; TRBD1 might be the D (5 bases). V gave up 3 bases and J gave up 0 bases, with 18 bases separating them. The CDR3 is made up of 18 amino acids. Germline V gene lookup returns CDR1 MGHRA and CDR2 YSYEKL. This chain's CDR3 is CASSHPHPGGDSNQPQHF. The CDR3 coding sequence is TGCGCCAGCAGCCACCCCCACCCCGGGGGGGATAGCAATCAGCCCCAGCATTTT.

The genes are TRBV11-3 and TRBJ2-1; 10 bases fit TRBD2. Germline lookup yields CDR1 SGHNT and CDR2 YENEEA. This CDR3 comprises 15 residues. After removal of 4 bases from V and 3 bases from J, the junction contained 3 bases not matched to a gene. The CDR3 protein is CASSSVAGGYNEQFF. The DNA for the CDR3 is TGTGCCAGCAGCTCTGTAGCGGGGGGCTACAATGAGCAGTTCTTC.

A single count supports this clone. This chain links TRBV6-1 with TRBJ1-5; tentatively, D is TRBD1 (5 bases). The ends were cut back, 2 bases at V and 0 bases at J, with 11 bases in the middle. Germline V gives CDR1 MNHNS, CDR2 SASEGT. The CDR3 has 16 amino acids. This CDR3 is CASSESSGFSNQPQHF. The DNA for the CDR3 is TGTGCCAGCAGTGAAAGCTCAGGGTTTAGCAATCAGCCCCAGCATTTT.

This clone was seen a handful of times. This rearrangement joins TRBV19 to TRBJ2-1; TRBD2 matches 8 bases. Trimming removed 4 bases from V and 4 bases from J; junction bases left unmatched: 6. Germline V gene lookup returns CDR1 LNHDA and CDR2 SQIVND (reference sequence). The CDR3 loop spans 15 amino acids. The chain's CDR3 is CASSKRTGGYNEQFF. The DNA of the CDR3 is TGTGCCAGTAGTAAGAGGACGGGGGGGTACAATGAGCAGTTCTTC.

The chain combines TRBV7-2 with TRBJ2-3, with 9 positions matching TRBD1. Germline V gene data show CDR1 as SGHTA and CDR2 as FQGNSA. Trimming cost V 2 bases and J 5 bases; bases outside gene matches: 5. The CDR3 length is 15 residues. The DNA for the CDR3 is TGTGCCAGCAGCTTACGGGACAGGGAAATAGATACGCAGTATTTT. Translation: CASSLRDREIDTQYF.

The chain employs TRBV5-1 and TRBJ2-1; tentative D call: TRBD1 (5 bases). The CDR3 runs 13 residues. Looked up from germline, CDR1 is SGHRS and CDR2 is YFSETQ. With 1 base removed from V and 8 bases from J, the gap between germline ends came to 10 bases. DNA of the CDR3: TGCGCCAGCAGCTTGCCAGGGTCTTATGAGCAGTTCTTC. Protein: CASSLPGSYEQFF.

This sequence joins TRBV2 and TRBJ2-3; 9 nucleotides agree with TRBD2. Germline V gene lookup returns CDR1 SNHLY and CDR2 FYNNEI. CDR3 length: 15 residues. The CDR3 protein is CAVAGGPPRADTQYF. The CDR3 DNA sequence: TGTGCGGTTGCGGGGGGGCCTCCGCGGGCAGATACGCAGTATTTT.

The genes are TRBV25-1 and TRBJ2-5; possibly TRBD1 for D (6 bases). This CDR3 contains 14 residues. CDR1 and CDR2 (germline): MGHDK, SYGVNS. V dropped 0 bases and J dropped 14 bases, with 19 bases sitting between them. In DNA form, the CDR3 reads TGTGCCAGCAGTGAATATTCCACAGGGTCTCGGTTCTACTTC. Its translation is CASSEYSTGSRFYF.

This clone was found once. The V and J genes are TRBV24-1 and TRBJ2-2, with D perhaps matching TRBD1 (6 bases). The CDR3 is 17 amino acids. Germline values: CDR1 KGHDR, CDR2 SFDVKD. V shed 6 bases and J shed 6 bases, with 22 bases lying between them. The CDR3 loop is CATSSHRETVLAGELFF. In DNA form, the CDR3 reads TGTGCCACCAGTAGTCACAGGGAGACCGTTCTTGCCGGGGAGCTGTTTTTT.

The chain's CDR3 is CASSLSDRGFTEKLFF. The CDR3 region has the DNA TGTGCCAGCAGTTTGTCTGACAGGGGCTTTACTGAAAAACTGTTTTTT. This chain links TRBV28 with TRBJ1-4, with 8 bases identical to TRBD1. This CDR3 comprises 16 residues. Germline CDR1 and CDR2: MDHEN and SYDVKM. After removal of 3 bases from V and 7 bases from J, the junction contained 10 bases not matched to a gene.

CDR3 protein: CVRSYSTGIHEQYV. The CDR3 DNA is TGTGTCAGAAGCTATTCCACAGGGATCCACGAGCAGTACGTC. The V gene is TRBV7-5, the J gene TRBJ2-7; no check of the table's D call, TRBD1, against the DNA was made. TRBV7-5 is described as a pseudogene. This CDR3 is 14 amino acids long.